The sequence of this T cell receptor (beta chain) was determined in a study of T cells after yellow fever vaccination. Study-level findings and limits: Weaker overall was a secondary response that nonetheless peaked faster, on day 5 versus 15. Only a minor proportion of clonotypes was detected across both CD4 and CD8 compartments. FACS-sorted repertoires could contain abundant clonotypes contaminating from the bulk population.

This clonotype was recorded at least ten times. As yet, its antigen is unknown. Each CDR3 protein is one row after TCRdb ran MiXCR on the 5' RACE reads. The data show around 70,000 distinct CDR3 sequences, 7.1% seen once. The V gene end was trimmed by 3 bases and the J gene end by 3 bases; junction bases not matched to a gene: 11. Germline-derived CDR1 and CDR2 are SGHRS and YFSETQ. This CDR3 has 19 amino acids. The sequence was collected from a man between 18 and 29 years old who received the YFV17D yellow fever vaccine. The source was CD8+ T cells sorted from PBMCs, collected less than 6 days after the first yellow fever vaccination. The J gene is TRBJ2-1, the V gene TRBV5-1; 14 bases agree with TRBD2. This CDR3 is CASSSRTSGGNPLYNEQFF. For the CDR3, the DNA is TGCGCCAGCAGCTCACGGACTAGCGGGGGGAACCCCCTCTACAATGAGCAGTTCTTC.